This T cell receptor beta chain derives from a study of blood T cell repertoires in COVID-19. Original processing methods: Amplification of reference gene primers was used by the study to estimate nucleated cell counts. The table came from immunoSEQ multiplex PCR; TCRdb's copy has only in-frame clones and leaves some out. D and trimming were read from the DNA, whereas the V and J calls and clone size are those reported in that table. The data show about 480,000 clones, less than 90% seen once. Donors were grouped by their self-reported clinical history. The CDR3 contains 14 residues. In germline, CDR1 is SGHRS, CDR2 YFSETQ. The V and J ends lost 5 bases and 6 bases, in that order; junction bases with no gene match: 7.

The clonotype comes from a woman aged 60-75 years who had recovered from COVID-19. The specimen was PBMCs or T cells enriched from blood (not recorded which). The V call is TRBV5-1, the J call TRBJ2-2; 7 nucleotides line up with TRBD2. The CDR3 is CASSRTGGPGELFF. CDR3 coding DNA: TGCGCCAGCAGTAGGACGGGGGGTCCCGGGGAGCTGTTTTTT.